Shown below are 9 T cell receptor beta chains from a single sample sequenced in a study of TIL therapy for anti-PD-1-resistant metastatic lung cancer (dated by TCRdb to the early 2020s). The time point label of this sample denotes: pre-treatment sample, taken before nivolumab and TIL therapy. TCR beta CDR3 regions were amplified from genomic DNA with the immunoSEQ v3 hsTCRB kit using bias-controlled multiplex PCR. The clones in this table, taken by TCRdb from immuneACCESS, are in-frame only. Not every clone is retained; where verified, under half of the shortfall comes from an unresolved V gene, and the cause of the rest is unknown. The sample table contains tens of thousands of clones; only one count was recorded for roughly 69% of them. The ten largest clones take up 2.7% of the sample. Specimen: blood, collected at baseline. These receptors came from a woman aged 30 to 85 with non-small cell lung cancer.

The chain has TRBV14 and TRBJ2-7; possible D gene TRBD1, 6 bases. The CDR3 contains 15 residues. CDR1 is SGHDN and CDR2 is FVKESK in the germline V gene. Trimming took 0 bases from V and 3 from J, leaving 12 bases between them. In nucleotides, the CDR3 is TGTGCCAGCAGCCAAGATTTCGGGACACGCTACGAGCAGTACTTC. This translates into CASSQDFGTRYEQYF. Using reference TRBV14 and TRBJ2-7 for the parts outside the CDR3, the full variable domain is EAGVTQFPSHSVIEKGQTVTLRCDPISGHDNLYWYRRVMGKEIKFLLHFVKESKQDESGMPNNRFLAERTGGTYSTLKVQPAELEDSGVYFCASSQDFGTRYEQYFGPGTRLTVT.

The chain combines TRBV6-5 with TRBJ2-1; TRBD1 might be the D (5 bases). With 2 bases removed from V and 2 bases from J, the gap between germline ends came to 13 bases. CDR1 and CDR2 from the germline V gene are MNHEY and SVGAGI. The CDR3 extends over 16 amino acids. The DNA for the CDR3 is TGTGCCAGCAGTTACAGGGCAGGGAACCCCTACAATGAGCAGTTCTTC. Translating it yields CASSYRAGNPYNEQFF.

CDR3 region: CASSDRDSGNTIYF. CDR3 nucleotides: TGTGCCAGTAGTGACCGGGACAGCGGAAACACCATATATTTT. V gene TRBV19 combines with J gene TRBJ1-3; TRBD1 aligns across 7 bases. Germline V CDR1 and CDR2: LNHDA, SQIVND (reference sequence). There are 14 residues in the CDR3. The J segment lost 4 bases and the V segment lost 5 bases, leaving 5 bases of the junction unmatched.

V gene TRBV5-4 combines with J gene TRBJ2-7; 8 nucleotides agree with TRBD2. The CDR3 length is 14 residues. V dropped 3 bases and J dropped 0; count of bases not matched to a gene: 2. CDR1 is SGHNT and CDR2 is YYREEE in the germline V gene (reference sequence). CDR3 region: CASSSTSDSYEQYF. The CDR3 DNA sequence: TGTGCCAGCAGCTCGACTAGCGACTCCTACGAGCAGTACTTC.

V gene TRBV5-5 combines with J gene TRBJ1-4; TRBD1 matches 7 bases. V lost 1 base, J lost 15 bases, and 12 bases stayed unmatched. The CDR3 is 14 amino acids. Germline CDR1 and CDR2: SGHKS and YYEKEE (reference sequence). The CDR3 DNA is TGTGCCAGCAGCTTGAACTTCGGGGCAGGACAGGTGTTTTTT. It is translated as CASSLNFGAGQVFF. Using reference TRBV5-5 and TRBJ1-4 for the parts outside the CDR3, the full variable domain is DAGVTQSPTHLIKTRGQQVTLRCSPISGHKSVSWYQQVLGQGPQFIFQYYEKEERGRGNFPDRFSARQFPNYSSELNVNALLLGDSALYLCASSLNFGAGQVFFGSGTQLSVL.

The rearrangement uses TRBV7-8 and TRBJ1-5; 7 positions agree with TRBD1. The ends lost 5 bases at V and 2 bases at J; junction bases unmatched: 9. Germline loops: CDR1 SGHVS, CDR2 FQNEAQ. The CDR3 extends over 16 amino acids. CDR3 loop: CASSPRRGGRNQPQHF. Written as DNA, the CDR3 is TGTGCCAGCAGCCCTCGAAGAGGGGGCCGCAATCAGCCCCAGCATTTT.

This clone came up once. CDR3 in amino acids: CASSGPDPSFSYNEQFF. CDR3 DNA sequence: TGTGCCAGCTCCGGACCCGATCCTAGCTTCTCCTACAATGAGCAGTTCTTC. This chain joins TRBV5-4 and TRBJ2-1; D is perhaps TRBD2 (5 bases). The CDR3 is 17 amino acids. Germline V gives CDR1 SGHNT, CDR2 YYREEE (reference sequence). V was cut by 7 bases and J by 0 bases, with 20 bases left in between.

The chain is built from TRBV10-3 and TRBJ1-1; a possible D gene is TRBD1 (5 bases). Trimming shortened V by 11 bases and J by 4 bases, and 14 bases separated the two germline ends. Per the germline V gene, CDR1 is ENHRY and CDR2 is SYGVKD. The CDR3 runs to 12 residues. CDR3 protein: CAAGGWGTEAFF. CDR3 sequence (DNA): TGTGCCGCGGGGGGTTGGGGCACTGAAGCTTTCTTT.

V and J are TRBV6-1 and TRBJ2-5, with TRBD2 matching 15 bases. The junction had 2 bases not matched to a gene; V was cut back by 6 bases and J by 3 bases. CDR1 is MNHNS, CDR2 SASEGT, per germline. This CDR3 has 15 residues. The CDR3 region has the DNA TGTGCCAGCAGATGGACTAGCGGGAGGGAAGAGACCCAGTACTTC. Its protein product is CASRWTSGREETQYF.